This entry lists 22 T cell receptor beta chains sequenced from one sample in a study of T cell changes during pregnancy in multiple sclerosis. Using immunoSEQ multiplex PCR, the repertoire was profiled, and TCRdb retains in-frame clones only, with some absent. The sample holds about 50,000 clones, about 94% seen once. Sequences were derived from CD4+ T cells from peripheral blood mononuclear cells, sampled after pregnancy. All receptors come from a female donor with multiple sclerosis, enrolled in a pregnancy study.

The chain employs TRBV28 and TRBJ2-5, with D possibly matching TRBD1 (6 bases). The CDR3 loop spans 15 amino acids. CDR1 is MDHEN and CDR2 is SYDVKM in the germline V gene. V was pared by 6 bases and J by 5 bases, with 19 bases between. CDR3 residues: CASSPGQGLGETQYF. The CDR3, as DNA: TGTGCCAGCAGCCCCGGTCAGGGGCTAGGGGAGACCCAGTACTTC.

This chain links TRBV7-6 with TRBJ2-6; TRBD1 matches at 8 bases. J was trimmed by 4 bases and V by 1 base; bases with no gene match: 3. The CDR3 spans 16 residues. Per the germline V gene, CDR1 is SGHVS and CDR2 is FNYEAQ. The CDR3 nucleotides read TGTGCCAGCAGCTTAGGACAGGGGCCCGGGGCCAACGTCCTGACTTTC. It encodes CASSLGQGPGANVLTF.

This rearrangement joins TRBV28 to TRBJ1-2, with 8 bases that match TRBD1. The ends lost 10 bases at V and 3 bases at J; junction bases unmatched: 13. The CDR3 length is 15 residues. Germline V CDR1 and CDR2: MDHEN, SYDVKM. CDR3 residues: CATTGQGSIDYGYTF. The CDR3 bases are TGTGCCACTACTGGACAGGGTAGTATTGACTATGGCTACACCTTC.

The sample holds one count of this clone. The rearrangement joins TRBV6-6 to TRBJ1-1, with a possible D match to TRBD1 (5 bases). Germline V gene sequence: CDR1 MNHNY, CDR2 SVGAGI (reference sequence). The CDR3 contains 15 residues. V shed 0 bases and J shed 1 base, with 9 bases lying between them. The CDR3 nucleotides are TGTGCCAGCAGTTACTCGTGGCAGGGGAACACTGAAGCTTTCTTT. Translated: CASSYSWQGNTEAFF.

This chain uses TRBV7-9 with TRBJ2-7; 10 bases agree with TRBD2. This CDR3 region has 15 residues. CDR1 and CDR2 from the germline V gene are SEHNR and FQNEAQ (reference sequence). With 0 bases clipped from V and 9 bases from J, the junction kept 8 bases outside the gene matches. CDR3 bases: TGTGCCAGCAGCTTAGCACTAGCGGGATCCGGTAGGCAGTACTTC. It encodes CASSLALAGSGRQYF. The variable domain in full, completed from reference TRBV7-9 and TRBJ2-7, reads DTGVSQNPRHKITKRGQNVTFRCDPISEHNRLYWYRQTLGQGPEFLTYFQNEAQLEKSRLLSDRFSAERPKGSFSTLEIQRTEQGDSAMYLCASSLALAGSGRQYFGPGTRLTVT.

This clone was detected only once. The chain has TRBV5-1 and TRBJ2-7; 7 nucleotides agree with TRBD1. Trimming at V came to 9 bases and at J to 8 bases, leaving 17 bases not matched to a gene. This CDR3 contains 14 residues. Per the germline V gene, CDR1 is SGHRS and CDR2 is YFSETQ. The CDR3 protein is CATRPGQTLEQQYF. Written as DNA, the CDR3 is TGCGCCACCCGGCCGGGACAGACTTTGGAGCAGCAGTACTTC.

The chain recombines TRBV28 with TRBJ2-7, with a possible D match to TRBD1 (5 bases). CDR3 length equals 14 residues. Trimming cost V 5 bases and J 7 bases, with 18 bases left between them. The germline V gene encodes CDR1 MDHEN and CDR2 SYDVKM. The CDR3 DNA follows: TGTGCCAGCAGTGCGCGAACAGGAGACAGTGAGCAGTACTTC. Protein: CASSARTGDSEQYF. Combining the CDR3 with reference TRBV28 and TRBJ2-7 gives the whole variable domain DVKVTQSSRYLVKRTGEKVFLECVQDMDHENMFWYRQDPGLGLRLIYFSYDVKMKEKGDIPEGYSVSREKKERFSLILESASTNQTSMYLCASSARTGDSEQYFGPGTRLTVT.

The rearrangement joins TRBV11-3 to TRBJ2-1; TRBD2 aligns across 9 bases. Germline trimming cut 4 bases from V and 3 bases from J; bases unmatched to any gene: 4. Germline assignment: CDR1 SGHNT and CDR2 YENEEA. The CDR3 totals 15 residues. CDR3 residues: CASSSGTSRYNEQFF. CDR3 nucleotide sequence: TGTGCCAGCAGCTCCGGGACTAGCCGCTACAATGAGCAGTTCTTC.

The rearrangement uses TRBV15 and TRBJ1-5, with D unresolved. The germline V gene has CDR1 LNHNV and CDR2 YYDKDF (reference sequence). The V end lost 1 base, the J end lost 3 bases, and 7 bases lay between the germline ends. The CDR3 is 14 residues long. CDR3: CATSRVDFNQPQHF. DNA of the CDR3: TGTGCCACCAGCAGAGTTGACTTCAATCAGCCCCAGCATTTT.

Concerning this clone: The DNA is left out, because the CDR3 cannot be placed on it with certainty; the CDR3 is given as TCRdb lists it. The chain links TRBV27 to TRBJ1-3. Germline CDR1 reads MNHEY; CDR2 reads SMNVEV (reference sequence). Including both end residues, the CDR3 is 15 amino acids long. The CDR3 loop reads CASSSSTGSGNTIYF.

The gene calls are TRBV9 and TRBJ1-2; TRBD1 is a possible D gene (6 bases). With 0 bases removed from V and 7 bases from J, the gap between germline ends came to 13 bases. Germline CDR1 is SGDLS and CDR2 is YYNGEE. This CDR3 region has 14 residues. The CDR3 DNA reads TGTGCCAGCAGCGTAGCGCCGGGGGGGGCTGGCTACACCTTC. Translation: CASSVAPGGAGYTF.

The chain carries TRBV7-2 and TRBJ1-2, with 7 positions matching TRBD1. The CDR3 loop spans 15 amino acids. The germline V gene has CDR1 SGHTA and CDR2 FQGNSA. V lost 10 bases and J lost 0; bases outside the gene matches: 11. CDR3 sequence (DNA): TGTGCCACGGGAACGACAGGGCGTACTAACTATGGCTACACCTTC. Its translation: CATGTTGRTNYGYTF.

The J gene is TRBJ1-1, the V gene TRBV4-3, with D hard to call. Germline V gene sequence: CDR1 LGHNA, CDR2 YSLEER. Trimming cost V 1 base and J 0 bases, with 6 bases left between them. The CDR3 totals 14 residues. The CDR3 bases are TGCGCCAGCAGCCAAGGTATTTTGAACACTGAAGCTTTCTTT. It specifies CASSQGILNTEAFF.

The rearrangement joins TRBV2 to TRBJ2-3; TRBD2 agrees at 12 bases. The germline CDR1 and CDR2 sequences are SNHLY and FYNNEI. This CDR3 has 14 residues. V shed 7 bases and J 9 bases; nucleotides not matched to a gene: 8. The CDR3: CASNRLAGDRTQYF. CDR3 sequence (DNA): TGTGCCAGCAACAGACTAGCGGGAGATCGGACGCAGTATTTT.

The CDR3 region is CASRTGTGGLYGYTF. The DNA of the CDR3 is TGTGCCAGCAGAACCGGGACAGGGGGCCTCTATGGCTACACCTTC. The rearrangement joins TRBV2 to TRBJ1-2; 12 nucleotides line up with TRBD1. The germline gives CDR1 SNHLY, CDR2 FYNNEI. J gave up 4 bases and V 6 bases, and 6 bases lay outside the gene matches. The CDR3 is 15 amino acids. Using reference TRBV2 and TRBJ1-2 for the parts outside the CDR3, the full variable domain is EPEVTQTPSHQVTQMGQEVILRCVPISNHLYFYWYRQILGQKVEFLVSFYNNEISEKSEIFDDQFSVERPDGSNFTLKIRSTKLEDSAMYFCASRTGTGGLYGYTFGSGTRLTVV.

The genes are TRBV27 and TRBJ2-3, with 8 positions matching TRBD2. Germline loops: CDR1 MNHEY, CDR2 SMNVEV (reference sequence). With V trimmed by 4 bases and J by 1 base, 7 bases remained unmatched. The CDR3 extends over 16 amino acids. CDR3 DNA: TGTGCCAGCAGTTCTGGGACTAGGGGACGCACAGATACGCAGTATTTT. Translation: CASSSGTRGRTDTQYF.

J is TRBJ2-5 and V is TRBV5-1; D gene uncertain. The CDR3 is 15 amino acids. Germline V gene lookup returns CDR1 SGHRS and CDR2 YFSETQ. The germline V and J ends were trimmed by 4 bases and 3 bases, with 16 bases remaining between them. CDR3 amino acids: CASSTTLPDEETQYF. Written as DNA, the CDR3 is TGCGCCAGCAGCACTACATTACCCGATGAAGAGACCCAGTACTTC.

This clone was found a few times. The chain's CDR3 is CASSSWDSSYEQYF. The DNA for the CDR3 is TGTGCCAGCAGCTCGTGGGACAGCTCCTACGAGCAGTACTTC. This chain connects TRBV11-2 to TRBJ2-7; TRBD1 agrees at 7 bases. This CDR3 is 14 amino acids long. Germline loops: CDR1 SGHAT, CDR2 FQNNGV. Trimming took 4 bases from V and 0 from J; bases not matched to a gene: 3.

The table lists this clone with a count of one. The chain employs TRBV29-1 and TRBJ2-7; D call uncertain. CDR1 is SQVTM, CDR2 ANQGSEA, per germline. The ends were cut back, 4 bases at V and 4 bases at J, with 11 bases in the middle. The CDR3 totals 12 residues. The DNA of the CDR3 is TGCAGCGTTGTGGCAGAGACATACGAGCAGTACTTC. Protein: CSVVAETYEQYF.

The chain combines TRBV27 with TRBJ2-1, with a weak D call TRBD1 (5 bases). Germline CDR1 reads MNHEY; CDR2 reads SMNVEV (reference sequence). The CDR3 is made up of 14 amino acids. With 0 bases removed from V and 6 bases from J, the gap between germline ends came to 9 bases. The CDR3 spells CASSLSPTVNEQFF. CDR3 coding DNA: TGTGCCAGCAGTTTATCCCCGACAGTCAATGAGCAGTTCTTC.

The chain uses TRBV18 and TRBJ2-6; D is unclear. CDR1 and CDR2 from the germline V gene are KGHSH and LQKENI. V shed 1 base and J shed 0 bases, with 10 bases lying between them. This CDR3 is built from 17 residues. The CDR3 loop reads CASSPLFGDSGANVLTF. As DNA, the CDR3 is TGTGCCAGCTCACCACTTTTCGGAGACTCTGGGGCCAACGTCCTGACTTTC.

This sequence joins TRBV6-5 and TRBJ1-5; no reliable D call. CDR3 size: 13 residues. Germline loops: CDR1 MNHEY, CDR2 SVGAGI. V lost 8 bases, J lost 5 bases, and 13 bases lay in between. The CDR3 DNA reads TGTGCCAGCGCGTTCAATTCGGATCAGCCCCAGCATTTT. This codes for CASAFNSDQPQHF.